The 11 T cell receptor beta chains below all came from one sample that was sequenced in a study of T-cell reconstitution after alpha-beta-depleted transplantation in children. Unique molecular identifiers were incorporated when the TCRbeta library was constructed. Each CDR3 protein is one row after TCRdb ran MiXCR on the PCR reads. The sample yields hundreds of thousands of distinct CDR3 sequences, 32% seen once. Source: PBMCs from the stem cell graft donor, taken from the stem cell graft. These receptors originate from a human donor who donated a stem cell graft to a child with aplastic anemia.

The rearrangement links TRBV11-3 to TRBJ1-1; no definite D call. Germline loops: CDR1 SGHNT, CDR2 YENEEA. The CDR3 has 12 amino acids. V was trimmed by 5 bases and J by 1 base, leaving 5 bases between them. CDR3 sequence: CASSQPNTEAFF. DNA for the CDR3: TGTGCCAGCAGCCAGCCGAACACTGAAGCTTTCTTT.

V and J are TRBV7-6 and TRBJ1-2; weak D call: TRBD1 (5 bases). Between the trimmed V and J ends, which lost 4 bases and 4 bases, there was a span of 16 bases. Germline lookup yields CDR1 SGHVS and CDR2 FNYEAQ. The CDR3 runs 15 residues. The CDR3 DNA reads TGTGCCAGCAGCTCGACGGGGCAGGGTGGCTATGGCTACACCTTC. This gives the protein CASSSTGQGGYGYTF. The full variable domain, completed using reference TRBV7-6 and TRBJ1-2, is GAGVSQSPRYKVTKRGQDVALRCDPISGHVSLYWYRQALGQGPEFLTYFNYEAQQDKSGLPNDRFSAERPEGSISTLTIQRTEQRDSAMYRCASSSTGQGGYGYTFGSGTRLTVV.

The V gene is TRBV27, the J gene TRBJ2-1, with D possibly being TRBD1 (5 bases). This CDR3 has 14 residues. Per germline, CDR1 MNHEY and CDR2 SMNVEV (reference sequence). With 6 bases removed from V and 2 bases from J, the gap between germline ends came to 11 bases. The CDR3 spells CASRWQGTYNEQFF. The CDR3 DNA follows: TGTGCCAGCAGGTGGCAGGGAACCTACAATGAGCAGTTCTTC.

This clonotype showed up just a few times. The CDR3: CASRYTGRKSEAFF. The CDR3 coding sequence is TGTGCCAGCAGGTACACAGGGAGGAAGTCTGAAGCTTTCTTT. The rearrangement links TRBV7-2 to TRBJ1-1, with D possibly being TRBD1 (6 bases). The V gene's germline CDR1 is SGHTA and CDR2 FQGNSA. V was trimmed by 6 bases and J by 6 bases, leaving 17 bases between them. The CDR3 covers 14 residues.

This chain uses TRBV9 with TRBJ2-4; 8 bases line up with TRBD1. With V trimmed by 2 bases and J by 2 bases, 9 bases remained unmatched. Looked up from germline, CDR1 is SGDLS and CDR2 is YYNGEE. The CDR3 loop spans 17 amino acids. CDR3 in amino acids: CASSVSGQGSSKNIQYF. CDR3 coding DNA: TGTGCCAGCAGCGTTTCCGGACAGGGATCTTCCAAAAACATTCAGTACTTC.

This clonotype was seen a handful of times. The chain joins TRBV28 to TRBJ1-3; tentative D call: TRBD1 (5 bases). Germline values: CDR1 MDHEN, CDR2 SYDVKM. The CDR3 has 13 residues. V lost 5 bases and J 7 bases, leaving 12 bases between the germline ends. CDR3 residues: CASSRDGKNTIYF. The CDR3 nucleotides are TGTGCCAGCAGTCGGGACGGAAAGAACACCATATATTTT.

This clonotype was seen only a few times. The chain carries TRBV12-3 or TRBV12-4 and TRBJ1-4; perhaps TRBD1 as D (6 bases). Trimming left V 2 bases short and J 4 bases short, with 17 bases between. The CDR3 sequence is 17 residues long. CDR3 DNA: TGTGCCAGCAGTTTACCCCCCGACAGGTCGGGTAATGAAAAACTGTTTTTT. It encodes CASSLPPDRSGNEKLFF.

The gene calls are TRBV24-1 and TRBJ1-5, with D tentatively TRBD1 (5 bases). Per germline, CDR1 KGHDR and CDR2 SFDVKD. V gave up 3 bases and J gave up 0 bases, with 11 bases separating them. This CDR3 comprises 16 residues. CDR3 sequence: CATSDATAYSNQPQHF. CDR3 DNA sequence: TGTGCCACCAGTGATGCGACAGCATATAGCAATCAGCCCCAGCATTTT.

This clonotype has more than one count but fewer than ten. The rearrangement joins TRBV6-2 or TRBV6-3 to TRBJ1-1; D possibly corresponds to TRBD1 (5 bases). Looked up from germline, CDR1 is MNHEY and CDR2 is SVGEGT. This CDR3 has 13 residues. V was shortened by 4 bases and J by 11 bases, with 17 bases between the two germline ends. The CDR3 coding sequence is TGTGCCAGCAGTTTGGGACTCCATGTCTTTGCTTTCTTT. As protein: CASSLGLHVFAFF.

This clonotype was observed many times. V gene TRBV7-2 combines with J gene TRBJ1-1, with a weak D call TRBD1 (6 bases). Trimming took off 1 base at V and 0 bases at J, with 9 bases between the two ends. The CDR3 totals 15 residues. Per germline, CDR1 SGHTA and CDR2 FQGNSA. Here the CDR3 DNA reads TGTGCCAGCAGCTTAGTAGGGGGAGTGAACACTGAAGCTTTCTTT. As protein: CASSLVGGVNTEAFF.

This chain joins TRBV4-3 and TRBJ2-2, with D possibly matching TRBD1 (5 bases). Trimming removed 0 bases at V and 6 bases at J, with 14 bases between. Germline CDR1 LGHNA, CDR2 YSLEER. The CDR3 covers 16 residues. The CDR3, as DNA: TGCGCCAGCAGCCAAGATCGACAGAGCCAATCCGGGGAGCTGTTTTTT. The encoded protein is CASSQDRQSQSGELFF.